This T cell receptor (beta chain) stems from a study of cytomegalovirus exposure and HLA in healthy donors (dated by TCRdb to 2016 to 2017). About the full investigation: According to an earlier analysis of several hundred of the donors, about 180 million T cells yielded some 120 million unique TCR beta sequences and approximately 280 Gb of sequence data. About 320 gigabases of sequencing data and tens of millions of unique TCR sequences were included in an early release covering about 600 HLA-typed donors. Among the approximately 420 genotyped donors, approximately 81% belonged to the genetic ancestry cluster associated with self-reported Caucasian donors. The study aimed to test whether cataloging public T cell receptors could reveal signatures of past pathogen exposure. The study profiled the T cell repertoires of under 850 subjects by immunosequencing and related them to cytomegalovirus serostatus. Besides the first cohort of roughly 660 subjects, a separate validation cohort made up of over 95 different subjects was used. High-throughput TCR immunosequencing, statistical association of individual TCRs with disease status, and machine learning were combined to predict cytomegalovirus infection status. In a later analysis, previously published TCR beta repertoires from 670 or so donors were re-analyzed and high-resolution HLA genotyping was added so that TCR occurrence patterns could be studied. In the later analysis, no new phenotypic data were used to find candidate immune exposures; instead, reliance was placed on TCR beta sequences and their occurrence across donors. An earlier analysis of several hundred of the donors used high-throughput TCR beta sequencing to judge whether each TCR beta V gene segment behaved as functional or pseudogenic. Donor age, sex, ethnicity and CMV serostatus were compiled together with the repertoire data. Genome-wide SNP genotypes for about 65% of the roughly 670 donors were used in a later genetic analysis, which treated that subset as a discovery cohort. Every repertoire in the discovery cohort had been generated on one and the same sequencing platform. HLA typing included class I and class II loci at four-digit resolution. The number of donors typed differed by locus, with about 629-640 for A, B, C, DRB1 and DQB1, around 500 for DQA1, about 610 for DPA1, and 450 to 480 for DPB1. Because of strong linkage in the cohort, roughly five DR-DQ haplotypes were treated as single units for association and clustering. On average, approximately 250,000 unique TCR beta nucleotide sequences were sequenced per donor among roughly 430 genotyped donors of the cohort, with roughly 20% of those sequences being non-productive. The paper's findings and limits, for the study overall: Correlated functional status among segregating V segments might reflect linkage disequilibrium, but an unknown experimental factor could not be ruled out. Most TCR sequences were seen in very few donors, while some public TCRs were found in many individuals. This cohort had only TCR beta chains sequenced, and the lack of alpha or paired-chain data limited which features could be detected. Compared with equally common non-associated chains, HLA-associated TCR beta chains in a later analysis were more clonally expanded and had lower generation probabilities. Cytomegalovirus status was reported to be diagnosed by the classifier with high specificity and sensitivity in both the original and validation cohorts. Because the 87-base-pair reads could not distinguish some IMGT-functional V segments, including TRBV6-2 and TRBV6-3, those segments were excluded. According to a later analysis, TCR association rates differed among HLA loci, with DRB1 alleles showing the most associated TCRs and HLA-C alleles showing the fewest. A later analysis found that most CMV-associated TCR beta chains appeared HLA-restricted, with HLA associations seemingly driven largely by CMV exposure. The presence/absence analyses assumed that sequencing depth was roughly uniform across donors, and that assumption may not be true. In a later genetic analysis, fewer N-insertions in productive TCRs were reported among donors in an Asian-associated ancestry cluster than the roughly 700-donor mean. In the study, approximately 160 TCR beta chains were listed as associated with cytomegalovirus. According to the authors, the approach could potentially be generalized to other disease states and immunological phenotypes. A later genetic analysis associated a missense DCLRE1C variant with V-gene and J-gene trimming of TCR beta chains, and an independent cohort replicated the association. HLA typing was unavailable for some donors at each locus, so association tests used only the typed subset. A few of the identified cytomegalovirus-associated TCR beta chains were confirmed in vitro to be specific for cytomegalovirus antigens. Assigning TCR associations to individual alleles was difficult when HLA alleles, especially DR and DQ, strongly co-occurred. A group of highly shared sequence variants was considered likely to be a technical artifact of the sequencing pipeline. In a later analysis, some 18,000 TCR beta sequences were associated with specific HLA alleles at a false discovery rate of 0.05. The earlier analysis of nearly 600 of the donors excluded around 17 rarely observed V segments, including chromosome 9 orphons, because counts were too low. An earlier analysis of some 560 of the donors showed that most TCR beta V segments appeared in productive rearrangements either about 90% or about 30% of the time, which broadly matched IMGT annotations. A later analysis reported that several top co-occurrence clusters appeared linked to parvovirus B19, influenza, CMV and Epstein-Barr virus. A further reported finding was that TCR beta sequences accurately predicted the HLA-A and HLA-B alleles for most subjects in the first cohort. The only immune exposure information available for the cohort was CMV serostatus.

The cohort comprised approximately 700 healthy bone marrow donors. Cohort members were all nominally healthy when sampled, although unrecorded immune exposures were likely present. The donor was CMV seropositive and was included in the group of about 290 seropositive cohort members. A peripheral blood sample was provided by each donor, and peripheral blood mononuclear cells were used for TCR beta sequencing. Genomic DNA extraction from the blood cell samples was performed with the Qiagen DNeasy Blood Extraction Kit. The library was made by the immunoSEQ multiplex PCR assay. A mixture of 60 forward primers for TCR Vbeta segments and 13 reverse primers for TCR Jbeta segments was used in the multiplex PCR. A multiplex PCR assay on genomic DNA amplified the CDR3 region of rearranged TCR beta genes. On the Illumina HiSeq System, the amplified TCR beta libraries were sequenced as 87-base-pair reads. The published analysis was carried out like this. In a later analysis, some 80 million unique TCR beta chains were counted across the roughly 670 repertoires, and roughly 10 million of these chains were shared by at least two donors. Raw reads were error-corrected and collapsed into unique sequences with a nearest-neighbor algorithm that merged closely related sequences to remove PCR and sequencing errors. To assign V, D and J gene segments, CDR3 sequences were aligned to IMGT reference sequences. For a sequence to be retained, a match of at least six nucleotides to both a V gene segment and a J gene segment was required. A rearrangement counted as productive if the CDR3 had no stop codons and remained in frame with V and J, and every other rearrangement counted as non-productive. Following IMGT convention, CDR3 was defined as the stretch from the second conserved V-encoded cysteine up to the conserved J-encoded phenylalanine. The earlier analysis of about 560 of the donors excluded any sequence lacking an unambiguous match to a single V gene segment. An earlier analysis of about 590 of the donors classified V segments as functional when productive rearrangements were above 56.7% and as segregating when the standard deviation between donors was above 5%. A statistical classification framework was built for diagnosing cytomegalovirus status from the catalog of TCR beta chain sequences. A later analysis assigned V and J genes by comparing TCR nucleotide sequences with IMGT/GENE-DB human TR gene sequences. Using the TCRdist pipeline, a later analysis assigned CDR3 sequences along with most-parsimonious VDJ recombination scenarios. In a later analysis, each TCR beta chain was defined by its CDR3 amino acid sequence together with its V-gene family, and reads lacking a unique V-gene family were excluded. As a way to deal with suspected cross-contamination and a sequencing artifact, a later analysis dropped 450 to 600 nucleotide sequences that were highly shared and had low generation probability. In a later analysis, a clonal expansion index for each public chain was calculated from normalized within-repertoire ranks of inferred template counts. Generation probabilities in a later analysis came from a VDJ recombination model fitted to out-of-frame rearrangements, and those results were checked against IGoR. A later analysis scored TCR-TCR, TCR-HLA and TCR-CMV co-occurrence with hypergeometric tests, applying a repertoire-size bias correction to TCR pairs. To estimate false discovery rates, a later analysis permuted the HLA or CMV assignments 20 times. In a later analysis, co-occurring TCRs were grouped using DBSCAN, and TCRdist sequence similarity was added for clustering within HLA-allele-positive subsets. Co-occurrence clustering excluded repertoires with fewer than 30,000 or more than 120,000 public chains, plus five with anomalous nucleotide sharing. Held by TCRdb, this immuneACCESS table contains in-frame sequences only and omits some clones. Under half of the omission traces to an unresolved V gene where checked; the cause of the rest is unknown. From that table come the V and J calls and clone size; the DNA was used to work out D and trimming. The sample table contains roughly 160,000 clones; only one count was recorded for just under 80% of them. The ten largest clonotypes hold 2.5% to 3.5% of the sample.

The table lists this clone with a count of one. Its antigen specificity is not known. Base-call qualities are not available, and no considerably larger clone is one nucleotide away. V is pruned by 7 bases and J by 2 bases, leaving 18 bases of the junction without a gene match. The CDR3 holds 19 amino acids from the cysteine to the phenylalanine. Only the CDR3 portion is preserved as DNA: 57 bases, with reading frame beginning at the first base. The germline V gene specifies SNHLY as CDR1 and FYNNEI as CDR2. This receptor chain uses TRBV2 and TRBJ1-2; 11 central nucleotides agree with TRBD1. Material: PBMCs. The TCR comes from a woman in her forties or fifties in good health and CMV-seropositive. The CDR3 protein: CASTAGGGQGGSMNYGYTF. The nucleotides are TGTGCCAGCACCGCCGGGGGGGGACAGGGGGGCAGTATGAACTATGGCTACACCTTC.